Following are 24 T cell receptor beta chains from one sample sequenced in a study of Ad26.COV2.S vaccination and SARS-CoV-2 variants. The protocol was immunoSEQ multiplex PCR, while the TCRdb copy is restricted to in-frame clones and leaves out a portion. The data hold about 480,000 clones, with 87% observed a single time. Treatment of the sample: around 19 received Ad26.COV2.S at low or high dose, single or two shots; roughly five received placebo; per-sample allocation not given. Samples were taken on day 63 after the first vaccine or placebo injection. This specimen was peripheral blood, taken in a trial of Ad26.COV2.S vaccine versus placebo. All receptors derive from a person between 18 and 60 years old who received the Ad26.COV2.S COVID-19 vaccine or a placebo.

The rearrangement joins TRBV5-4 to TRBJ2-3; no clear D gene. The germline V gene has CDR1 SGHNT and CDR2 YYREEE (reference sequence). The CDR3 has 14 amino acids. V was cut by 2 bases and J by 1 base, with 8 bases left in between. CDR3 coding DNA: TGTGCCAGCAGCTTAGACCCGCGCACAGATACGCAGTATTTT. As protein: CASSLDPRTDTQYF.

This clone was observed a few times. The chain uses TRBV7-2 and TRBJ1-2; the match to TRBD1 covers 9 bases. This CDR3 is built from 15 residues. Unmatched junction bases numbered 8, after V lost 5 bases and J lost 4 bases. The germline gives CDR1 SGHTA, CDR2 FQGNSA. The CDR3 nucleotides read TGTGCCAGCAGCCTTACAGGGGGCGCAGGCTATGGCTACACCTTC. This gives the protein CASSLTGGAGYGYTF.

With respect to this clone: This sample includes further DNA sequences coding for the same CDR3. The V call is TRBV7-9, the J call TRBJ2-1, with 7 bases aligning to TRBD2. Unmatched junction bases numbered 8, after V lost 5 bases and J lost 4 bases. The CDR3 contains 15 residues. CDR1 and CDR2 from the germline V gene are SEHNR and FQNEAQ (reference sequence). The CDR3 bases are TGTGCCAGCAGCCCTCGGGGCGGGAGTTACAATGAGCAGTTCTTC. Translated, it gives CASSPRGGSYNEQFF.

This clone appeared many times. The chain is built from TRBV4-3 and TRBJ1-3; tentatively, D is TRBD1 (5 bases). The CDR3 is 16 residues long. With 0 bases removed from V and 4 bases from J, the gap between germline ends came to 13 bases. CDR1 is LGHNA and CDR2 is YSLEER in the germline V gene. The CDR3 DNA is TGCGCCAGCAGCCAAGATCGCCCGGGGGTCGGAAACACCATATATTTT. It encodes CASSQDRPGVGNTIYF.

This chain links TRBV7-2 with TRBJ2-3; TRBD2 matches 7 bases. Unmatched junction bases numbered 15, after V lost 5 bases and J lost 4 bases. The CDR3 covers 17 residues. CDR1 and CDR2 from the germline V gene are SGHTA and FQGNSA. The CDR3 nucleotides read TGTGCCAGCAGCGCCCGGACGGCGGGGGTGGGGGCAGATACGCAGTATTTT. Translated: CASSARTAGVGADTQYF. The variable domain in full, completed from reference TRBV7-2 and TRBJ2-3, reads GAGVSQSPSNKVTEKGKDVELRCDPISGHTALYWYRQSLGQGLEFLIYFQGNSAPDKSGLPSDRFSAERTGGSVSTLTIQRTQQEDSAVYLCASSARTAGVGADTQYFGPGTRLTVL.

V is TRBV19 and J is TRBJ1-6; maybe TRBD1 (6 bases). The CDR3 is 14 amino acids. V lost 5 bases to trimming and J lost 7 bases, with 12 bases between them. Germline CDR1 reads LNHDA; CDR2 reads SQIVND (reference sequence). The CDR3 DNA sequence: TGTGCCAGTAGTTTTCGGGGACAAAATTCACCCCTCCACTTT. Amino acids: CASSFRGQNSPLHF.

The V call is TRBV11-2, the J call TRBJ2-3; 10 bases align to TRBD2. CDR3 length equals 14 residues. Germline assignment: CDR1 SGHAT and CDR2 FQNNGV. With V trimmed by 6 bases and J by 3 bases, 3 bases remained unmatched. The CDR3 reads CASRLSGGTDTQYF. The CDR3 DNA follows: TGTGCCAGCAGACTTAGCGGGGGGACAGATACGCAGTATTTT.

This clone was counted a single time. This chain joins TRBV29-1 and TRBJ1-6, with no clear D. The ends were cut back, 6 bases at V and 1 base at J, with 7 bases in the middle. In germline, CDR1 is SQVTM, CDR2 ANQGSEA. This CDR3 is 13 amino acids long. The CDR3 loop reads CSVQESYNSPLHF. Written as DNA, the CDR3 is TGCAGCGTCCAGGAATCCTATAATTCACCCCTCCACTTT.

This sequence joins TRBV5-8 and TRBJ2-6; D gene unclear. The V gene lost 7 bases and the J gene lost 2 bases, with 4 bases spanning the gap. The CDR3 runs 12 residues. The germline CDR1 and CDR2 sequences are SGHTS and YDEGEE. This CDR3 is CASGPGANVLTF. CDR3 coding DNA: TGTGCCAGCGGCCCTGGGGCCAACGTCCTGACTTTC.

This rearrangement joins TRBV6-2 or TRBV6-3 to TRBJ2-7; unclear D gene. Per germline, CDR1 MNHEY and CDR2 SVGEGT. With 0 bases removed from V and 4 bases from J, the gap between germline ends came to 7 bases. This CDR3 is 13 amino acids long. CDR3 nucleotides: TGTGCCAGCAGTTACTCCGAATATTACGAGCAGTACTTC. It yields the protein CASSYSEYYEQYF.

This chain links TRBV6-2 or TRBV6-3 with TRBJ2-7; 11 positions agree with TRBD2. The CDR3 is made up of 16 amino acids. The V gene's germline CDR1 is MNHEY and CDR2 SVGEGT. J gave up 5 bases and V 6 bases, and 12 bases lay outside the gene matches. DNA of the CDR3: TGTGCCAGCAGCCGCCCCCAGGCTAGCGGGAGGAACGAGCAGTACTTC. Translation gives CASSRPQASGRNEQYF.

In this sample, this clone turned up once. The V and J genes are TRBV6-2 or TRBV6-3 and TRBJ1-1; D remains unclear. Trimming took off 2 bases at V and 3 bases at J, with 13 bases between the two ends. This CDR3 has 15 residues. Germline CDR1 and CDR2: MNHEY and SVGEGT. This CDR3 is CASSYTPTLDTEAFF. The CDR3 coding sequence is TGTGCCAGCAGTTACACCCCGACACTTGACACTGAAGCTTTCTTT.

Only one count was recorded for this clone. The chain carries TRBV11-1 and TRBJ2-1; 12 bases align to TRBD2. Germline CDR1 is SGHAT and CDR2 is FQDESV (reference sequence). V lost 1 base, J lost 8 bases, and 3 bases stayed unmatched. CDR3 length equals 15 residues. CDR3 region: CASSLGTSGNYEQFF. The CDR3 DNA sequence: TGTGCCAGCAGCTTAGGGACTAGCGGGAACTATGAGCAGTTCTTC.

J is TRBJ1-4 and V is TRBV5-1, with D possibly matching TRBD1 (5 bases). The CDR3 is 17 amino acids. V dropped 2 bases and J dropped 0 bases, with 14 bases sitting between them. Germline values: CDR1 SGHRS, CDR2 YFSETQ. As DNA, the CDR3 is TGCGCCAGCAGCTTAGGTTCGGGAGGGGCAACTAATGAAAAACTGTTTTTT. It translates to CASSLGSGGATNEKLFF.

This clone was seen once. The chain has TRBV19 and TRBJ1-5; tentatively, D is TRBD1 (6 bases). The germline V gene encodes CDR1 LNHDA and CDR2 SQIVND (reference sequence). The length of the CDR3 is 15 residues. Trimming shortened V by 4 bases and J by 1 base, and 11 bases separated the two germline ends. CDR3 sequence: CASSTIGQSNQPQHF. The DNA of the CDR3 is TGTGCCAGTAGTACCATTGGACAGAGCAATCAGCCCCAGCATTTT.

This clone was detected a few times. The chain carries TRBV4-3 and TRBJ1-6, with D hard to call. From germline, CDR1 is LGHNA and CDR2 YSLEER. Trimming pared 0 bases from V and 10 bases from J, leaving 16 bases between. The CDR3 extends over 16 amino acids. In nucleotides, the CDR3 is TGCGCCAGCAGCCAAGATCTTGCGACCGCCGGATCACCCCTCCACTTT. It codes for CASSQDLATAGSPLHF.

The chain recombines TRBV2 with TRBJ2-3, with 8 bases matching TRBD2. The CDR3 covers 16 residues. Germline V gene data show CDR1 as SNHLY and CDR2 as FYNNEI. V lost 6 bases to trimming and J lost 2 bases; unmatched junction nucleotides: 10. In DNA, the CDR3 is TGTGCCAGCAGGGAAAGAGCGGGAGCCCCCACAGATACGCAGTATTTT. Protein sequence: CASRERAGAPTDTQYF.

The chain recombines TRBV19 with TRBJ2-7; 7 bases map to TRBD1. The V gene's germline CDR1 is LNHDA and CDR2 SQIVND (reference sequence). Losses at the gene ends were 6 bases for V and 3 bases for J; bases not matched to a gene: 8. The CDR3 has 14 amino acids. DNA for the CDR3: TGTGCCAGTAGAAACAGGGGCTATGACTACGAGCAGTACTTC. It encodes CASRNRGYDYEQYF. Based on the CDR3 plus reference TRBV19 and TRBJ2-7, the full variable domain is DGGITQSPKYLFRKEGQNVTLSCEQNLNHDAMYWYRQDPGQGLRLIYYSQIVNDFQKGDIAEGYSVSREKKESFPLTVTSAQKNPTAFYLCASRNRGYDYEQYFGPGTRLTVT.

The V call is TRBV6-1, the J call TRBJ2-2; perhaps TRBD2 as D (6 bases). V was pared by 2 bases and J by 10 bases, with 17 bases between. From germline, CDR1 is MNHNS and CDR2 SASEGT. This CDR3 spans 15 amino acids. In DNA form, the CDR3 reads TGTGCCAGCAGTGAACCCTTTGGGACTCTGCTGGAGCTGTTTTTT. Translated, it gives CASSEPFGTLLELFF.

This rearrangement joins TRBV29-1 to TRBJ1-1, with 7 bases aligning to TRBD1. The CDR3 sequence is 10 residues long. Germline CDR1 reads SQVTM; CDR2 reads ANQGSEA. Trimming at V came to 7 bases and at J to 11 bases, leaving 7 bases not matched to a gene. In DNA, the CDR3 is TGCAGCGGTGGGACAGTTGAGGCTTTCTTT. Its protein is CSGGTVEAFF.

CDR3 amino acids: CASSVDIRAGNTIYF. CDR3 bases: TGTGCCAGCAGCGTAGATATAAGGGCTGGAAACACCATATATTTT. The genes are TRBV9 and TRBJ1-3; no clear D gene. The CDR3 covers 15 residues. The germline gives CDR1 SGDLS, CDR2 YYNGEE. V shed 0 bases and J shed 2 bases, with 9 bases lying between them.

To note about this clone: Other nucleotide sequences in the sample specify the same CDR3. This chain links TRBV7-6 with TRBJ2-7; TRBD2 matches 7 bases. V lost 2 bases and J lost 4; bases outside the gene matches: 5. This CDR3 is built from 14 residues. The V gene's germline CDR1 is SGHVS and CDR2 FNYEAQ. CDR3 in amino acids: CASSLRPGRYEQYF. CDR3 in DNA: TGTGCCAGCAGCTTAAGACCCGGGAGGTACGAGCAGTACTTC.

The chain has TRBV30 and TRBJ2-3; D is possibly TRBD2 (6 bases). The CDR3 sequence is 15 residues long. The V and J ends lost 0 bases and 2 bases respectively, with 12 bases between them. Per the germline V gene, CDR1 is GTSNPN and CDR2 is SVGIG (reference sequence). The CDR3 region has the DNA TGTGCCTGGAGTGTACTTGCGGGGCTCACAGATACGCAGTATTTT. Encoded protein: CAWSVLAGLTDTQYF.

This chain connects TRBV9 to TRBJ1-3; TRBD1 is a possible D gene (5 bases). Trimming stripped 0 bases from V and 0 bases from J, with 10 bases between. Germline V gene sequence: CDR1 SGDLS, CDR2 YYNGEE. The CDR3 covers 16 residues. The CDR3 DNA reads as TGTGCCAGCAGCGTAGGGGGACGGAGCTCTGGAAACACCATATATTTT. Protein product: CASSVGGRSSGNTIYF. Looking up the rest from reference TRBV9 and TRBJ1-3 gives the full variable domain: DSGVTQTPKHLITATGQRVTLRCSPRSGDLSVYWYQQSLDQGLQFLIQYYNGEERAKGNILERFSAQQFPDLHSELNLSSLELGDSALYFCASSVGGRSSGNTIYFGEGSWLTVV.